This T cell receptor (beta chain) was captured in a study of monozygotic twins with inflammatory bowel disease. The CDR3 contains 17 residues. Germline V gives CDR1 SGHNT, CDR2 YYREEE (reference sequence). Amplification of TCRalpha and TCRbeta cDNA involved two nested PCRs that ran for about 17 and 10 cycles. TCRdb reworked the 5' RACE reads into one entry per CDR3 protein, no DNA. This repertoire includes around 97,000 distinct CDR3 sequences. The chain links TRBV5-4 to TRBJ2-3; the TRBD2 assignment by TCRdb is unverifiable without DNA. The source is a human donor with ulcerative colitis or Crohn's disease, or a healthy co-twin of an affected twin (not recorded which). Material: blood. The CDR3 protein is CASSLARLARGTDTQYF.